This TCR beta chain was captured in a study of T cells after yellow fever vaccination. CDR1 SGHKS and CDR2 YYEKEE come from the germline V gene (reference sequence). This CDR3 contains 15 residues. The V end was cut by 5 bases, the J end by 0 bases, with 12 bases between. Whole-study results and caveats: Detected again after the booster were most primary-vaccination clones, at 96% CD4 and 70% to 90% CD8.

MiXCR, applied by TCRdb to the 5' RACE reads, yields one record per CDR3 protein. The sample has hundreds of thousands of distinct CDR3 sequences, 7% to 9% seen once; the top ten hold 17%. In this sample, this clonotype turned up many times. The antigen is not known. The rearrangement links TRBV5-5 to TRBJ2-1; weak D call: TRBD2 (6 bases). Sequencing was performed on PBMCs, taken roughly seven weeks after the first yellow fever vaccination. The receptor was isolated from a man aged 18 to 35 who received the YFV17D yellow fever vaccine. CDR3 sequence reads: CASRRLDGSYNEQFF. The CDR3 DNA follows: TGTGCCAGCAGGCGACTAGACGGCTCCTACAATGAGCAGTTCTTC.